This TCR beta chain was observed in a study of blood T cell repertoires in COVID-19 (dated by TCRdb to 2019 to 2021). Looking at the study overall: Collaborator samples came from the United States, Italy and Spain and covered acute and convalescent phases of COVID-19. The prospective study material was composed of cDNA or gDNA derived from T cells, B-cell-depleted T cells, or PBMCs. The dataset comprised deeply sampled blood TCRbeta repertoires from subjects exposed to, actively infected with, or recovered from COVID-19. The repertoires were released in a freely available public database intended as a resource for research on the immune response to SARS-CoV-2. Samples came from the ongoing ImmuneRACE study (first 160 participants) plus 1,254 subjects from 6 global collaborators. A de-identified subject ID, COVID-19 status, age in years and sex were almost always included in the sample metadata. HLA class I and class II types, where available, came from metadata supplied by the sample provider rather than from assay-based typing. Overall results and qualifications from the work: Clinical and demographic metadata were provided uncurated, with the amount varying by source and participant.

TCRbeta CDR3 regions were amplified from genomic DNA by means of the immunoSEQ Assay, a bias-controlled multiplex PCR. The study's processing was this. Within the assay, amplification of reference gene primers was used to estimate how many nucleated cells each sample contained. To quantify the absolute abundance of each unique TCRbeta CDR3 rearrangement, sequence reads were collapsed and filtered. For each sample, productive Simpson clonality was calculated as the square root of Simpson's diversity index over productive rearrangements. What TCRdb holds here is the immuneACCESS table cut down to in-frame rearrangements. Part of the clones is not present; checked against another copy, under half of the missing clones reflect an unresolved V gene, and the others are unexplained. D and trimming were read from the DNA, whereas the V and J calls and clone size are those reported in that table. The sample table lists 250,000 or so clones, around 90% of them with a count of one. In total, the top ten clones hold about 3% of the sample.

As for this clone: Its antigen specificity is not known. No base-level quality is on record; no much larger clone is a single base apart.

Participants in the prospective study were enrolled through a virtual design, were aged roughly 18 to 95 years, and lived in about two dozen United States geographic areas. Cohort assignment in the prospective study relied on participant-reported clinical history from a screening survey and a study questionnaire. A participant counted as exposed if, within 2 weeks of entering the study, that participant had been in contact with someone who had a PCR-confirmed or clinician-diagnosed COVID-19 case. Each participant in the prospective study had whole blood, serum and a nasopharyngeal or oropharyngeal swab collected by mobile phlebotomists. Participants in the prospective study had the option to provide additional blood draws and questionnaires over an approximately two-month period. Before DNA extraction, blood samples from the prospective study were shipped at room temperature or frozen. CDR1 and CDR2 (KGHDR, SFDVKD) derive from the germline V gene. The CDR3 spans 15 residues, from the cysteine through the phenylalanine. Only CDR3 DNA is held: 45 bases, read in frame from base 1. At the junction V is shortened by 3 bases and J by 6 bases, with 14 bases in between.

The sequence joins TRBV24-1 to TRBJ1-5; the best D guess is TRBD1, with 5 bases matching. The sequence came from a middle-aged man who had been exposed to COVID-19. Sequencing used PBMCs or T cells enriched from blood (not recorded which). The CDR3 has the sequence CATSDNGGYGQPQHF. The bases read TGTGCCACCAGTGATAATGGGGGGTACGGTCAGCCCCAGCATTTT.